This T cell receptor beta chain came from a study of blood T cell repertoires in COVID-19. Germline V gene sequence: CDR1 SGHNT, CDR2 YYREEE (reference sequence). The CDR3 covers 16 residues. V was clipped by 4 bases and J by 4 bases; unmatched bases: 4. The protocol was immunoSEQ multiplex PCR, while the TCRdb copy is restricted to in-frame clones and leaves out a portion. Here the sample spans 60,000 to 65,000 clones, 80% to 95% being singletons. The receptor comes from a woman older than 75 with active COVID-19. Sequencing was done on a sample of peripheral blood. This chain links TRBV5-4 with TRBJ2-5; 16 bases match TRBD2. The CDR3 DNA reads TGTGCCAGCAGCAAGGGACTAGCGGGAGGGGGAGAGACCCAGTACTTC. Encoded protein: CASSKGLAGGGETQYF.